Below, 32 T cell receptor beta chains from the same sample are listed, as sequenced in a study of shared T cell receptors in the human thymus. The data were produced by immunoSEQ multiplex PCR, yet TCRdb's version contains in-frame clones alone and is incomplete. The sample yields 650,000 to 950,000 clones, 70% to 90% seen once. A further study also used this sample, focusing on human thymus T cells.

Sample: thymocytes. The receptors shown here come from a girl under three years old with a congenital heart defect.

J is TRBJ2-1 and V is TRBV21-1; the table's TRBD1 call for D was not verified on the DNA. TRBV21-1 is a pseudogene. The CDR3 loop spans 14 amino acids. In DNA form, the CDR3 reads TGTGCCAGCAGCGGGGGACAGAGCTACAATGAGCAGTTCTTC. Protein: CASSGGQSYNEQFF.

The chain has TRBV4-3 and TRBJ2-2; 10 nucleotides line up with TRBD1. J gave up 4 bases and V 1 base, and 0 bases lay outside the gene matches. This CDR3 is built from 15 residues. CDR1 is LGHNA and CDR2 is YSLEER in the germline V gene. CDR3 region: CASSQGQGATGELFF. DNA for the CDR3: TGCGCCAGCAGCCAAGGACAGGGGGCCACCGGGGAGCTGTTTTTT.

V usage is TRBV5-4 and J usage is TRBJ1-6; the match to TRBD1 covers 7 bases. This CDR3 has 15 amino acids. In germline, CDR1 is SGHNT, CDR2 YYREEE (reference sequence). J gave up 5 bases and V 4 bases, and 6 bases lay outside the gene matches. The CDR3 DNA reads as TGTGCCAGCAGCCCCGACAGGGAAGATAATTCACCCCTCCACTTT. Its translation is CASSPDREDNSPLHF.

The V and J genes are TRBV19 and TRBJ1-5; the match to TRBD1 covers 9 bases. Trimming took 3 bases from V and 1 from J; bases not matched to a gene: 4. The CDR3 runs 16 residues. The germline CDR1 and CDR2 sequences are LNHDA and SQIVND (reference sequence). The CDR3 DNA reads TGTGCCAGTAGTATCACCGGACAGGGGAGCAATCAGCCCCAGCATTTT. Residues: CASSITGQGSNQPQHF.

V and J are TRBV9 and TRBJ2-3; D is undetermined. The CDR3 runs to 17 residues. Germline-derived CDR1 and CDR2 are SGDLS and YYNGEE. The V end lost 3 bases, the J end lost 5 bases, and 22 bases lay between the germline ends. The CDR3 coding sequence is TGTGCCAGCAGCGGAGAAGACCCAGGTATGGATGGAGATACGCAGTATTTT. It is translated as CASSGEDPGMDGDTQYF.

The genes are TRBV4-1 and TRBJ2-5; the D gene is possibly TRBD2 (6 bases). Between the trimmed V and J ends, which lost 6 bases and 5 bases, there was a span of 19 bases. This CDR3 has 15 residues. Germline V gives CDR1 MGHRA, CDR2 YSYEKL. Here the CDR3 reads CASRWRDGRWETQYF. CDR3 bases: TGCGCCAGCAGATGGAGGGACGGAAGGTGGGAGACCCAGTACTTC.

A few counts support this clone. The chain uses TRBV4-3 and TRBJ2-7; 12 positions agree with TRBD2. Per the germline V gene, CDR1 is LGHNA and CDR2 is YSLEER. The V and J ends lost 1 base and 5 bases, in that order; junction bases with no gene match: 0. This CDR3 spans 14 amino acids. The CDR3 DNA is TGCGCCAGCAGCCAAGGACTAGCGGGGGACGAGCAGTACTTC. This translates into CASSQGLAGDEQYF.

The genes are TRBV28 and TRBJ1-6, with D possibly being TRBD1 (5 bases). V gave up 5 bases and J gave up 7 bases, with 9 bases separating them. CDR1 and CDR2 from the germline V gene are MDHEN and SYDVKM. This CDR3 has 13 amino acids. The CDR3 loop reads CASSRQRNSPLHF. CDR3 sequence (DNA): TGTGCCAGCAGTCGACAGCGAAATTCACCCCTCCACTTT.

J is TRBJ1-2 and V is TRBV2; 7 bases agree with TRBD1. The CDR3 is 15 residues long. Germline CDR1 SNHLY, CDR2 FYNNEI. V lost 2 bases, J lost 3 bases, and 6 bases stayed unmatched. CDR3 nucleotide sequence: TGTGCCAGCAGTGAATTGGCAGGGGGACACTATGGCTACACCTTC. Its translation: CASSELAGGHYGYTF.

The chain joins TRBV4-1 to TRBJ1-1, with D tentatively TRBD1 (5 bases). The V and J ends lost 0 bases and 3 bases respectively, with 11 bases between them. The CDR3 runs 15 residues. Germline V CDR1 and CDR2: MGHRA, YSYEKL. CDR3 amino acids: CASSQDQGRDTEAFF. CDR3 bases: TGCGCCAGCAGCCAAGACCAGGGTCGGGACACTGAAGCTTTCTTT.

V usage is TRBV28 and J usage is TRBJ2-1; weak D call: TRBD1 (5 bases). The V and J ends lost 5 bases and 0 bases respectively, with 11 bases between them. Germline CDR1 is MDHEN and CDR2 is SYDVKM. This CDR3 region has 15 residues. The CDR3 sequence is CASSPRQLSYNEQFF. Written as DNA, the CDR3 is TGTGCCAGCAGTCCCCGACAGCTCTCCTACAATGAGCAGTTCTTC.

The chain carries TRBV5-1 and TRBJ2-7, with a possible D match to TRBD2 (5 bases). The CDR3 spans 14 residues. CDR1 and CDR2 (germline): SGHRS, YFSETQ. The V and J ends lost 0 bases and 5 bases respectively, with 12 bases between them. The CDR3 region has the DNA TGCGCCAGCAGCTTGGGCCTAGCTTTCCACGAGCAGTACTTC. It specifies CASSLGLAFHEQYF.

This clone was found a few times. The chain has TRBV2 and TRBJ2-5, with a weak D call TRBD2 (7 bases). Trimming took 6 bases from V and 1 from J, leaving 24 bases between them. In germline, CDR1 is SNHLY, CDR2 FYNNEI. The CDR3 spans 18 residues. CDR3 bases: TGTGCCAGCAGCGGGGGGTTTTTATCAGGGGACCTCCAAGAGACCCAGTACTTC. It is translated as CASSGGFLSGDLQETQYF. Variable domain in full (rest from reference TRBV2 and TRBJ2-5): EPEVTQTPSHQVTQMGQEVILRCVPISNHLYFYWYRQILGQKVEFLVSFYNNEISEKSEIFDDQFSVERPDGSNFTLKIRSTKLEDSAMYFCASSGGFLSGDLQETQYFGPGTRLLVL.

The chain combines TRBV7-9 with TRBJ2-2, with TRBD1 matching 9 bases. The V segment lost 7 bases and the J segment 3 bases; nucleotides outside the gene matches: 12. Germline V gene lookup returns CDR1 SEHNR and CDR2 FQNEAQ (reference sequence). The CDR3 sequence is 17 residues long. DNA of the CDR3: TGTGCCAGCACCGTAATGACAGGGGGGGTTTACACCGGGGAGCTGTTTTTT. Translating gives CASTVMTGGVYTGELFF.

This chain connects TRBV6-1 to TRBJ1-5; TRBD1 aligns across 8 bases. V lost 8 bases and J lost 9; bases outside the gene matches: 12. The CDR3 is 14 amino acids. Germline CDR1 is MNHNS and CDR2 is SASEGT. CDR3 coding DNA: TGTGCCAGCGTGATGAGACAGGGGATACCGCCCCAGCATTTT. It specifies CASVMRQGIPPQHF.

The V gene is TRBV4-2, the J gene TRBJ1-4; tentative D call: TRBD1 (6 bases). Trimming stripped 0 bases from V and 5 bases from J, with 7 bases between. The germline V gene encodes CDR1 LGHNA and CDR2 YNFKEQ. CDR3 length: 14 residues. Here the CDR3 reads CASSQEGQNEKLFF. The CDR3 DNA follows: TGTGCCAGCAGCCAAGAAGGACAGAATGAAAAACTGTTTTTT.

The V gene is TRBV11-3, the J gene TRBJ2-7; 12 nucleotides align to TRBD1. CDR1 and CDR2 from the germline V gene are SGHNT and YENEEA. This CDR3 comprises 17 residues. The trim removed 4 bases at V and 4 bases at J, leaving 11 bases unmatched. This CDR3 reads CASSWDRGLPRAYEQYF. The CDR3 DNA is TGTGCCAGCAGCTGGGACAGGGGGCTTCCTCGGGCTTACGAGCAGTACTTC.

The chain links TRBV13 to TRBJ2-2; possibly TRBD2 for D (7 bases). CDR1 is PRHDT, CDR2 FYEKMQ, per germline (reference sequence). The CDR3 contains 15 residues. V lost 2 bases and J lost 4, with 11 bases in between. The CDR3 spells CASSLRGRGTGELFF. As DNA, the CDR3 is TGTGCCAGCAGCTTAAGGGGGAGGGGCACCGGGGAGCTGTTTTTT.

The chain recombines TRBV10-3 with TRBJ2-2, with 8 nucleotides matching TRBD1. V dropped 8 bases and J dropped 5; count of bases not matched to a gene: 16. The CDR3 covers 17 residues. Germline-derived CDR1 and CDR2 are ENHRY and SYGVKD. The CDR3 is CAIDTGTGFIPTGELFF. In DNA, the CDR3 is TGTGCCATCGATACCGGGACAGGCTTCATTCCGACCGGGGAGCTGTTTTTT.

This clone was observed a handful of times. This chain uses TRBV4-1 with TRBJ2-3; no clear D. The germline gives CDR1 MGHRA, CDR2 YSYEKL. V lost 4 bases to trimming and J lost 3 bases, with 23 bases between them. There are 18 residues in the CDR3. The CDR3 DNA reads TGCGCCAGCAGCCCGACCCCCGGGTTTTTCTTCGCAACAGATACGCAGTATTTT. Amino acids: CASSPTPGFFFATDTQYF.

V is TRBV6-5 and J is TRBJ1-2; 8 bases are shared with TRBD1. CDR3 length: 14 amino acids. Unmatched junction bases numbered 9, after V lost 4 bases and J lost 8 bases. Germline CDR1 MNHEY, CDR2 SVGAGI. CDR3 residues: CASSFAGGACGYTF. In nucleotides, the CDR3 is TGTGCCAGCAGTTTTGCAGGGGGCGCCTGCGGCTACACCTTC.

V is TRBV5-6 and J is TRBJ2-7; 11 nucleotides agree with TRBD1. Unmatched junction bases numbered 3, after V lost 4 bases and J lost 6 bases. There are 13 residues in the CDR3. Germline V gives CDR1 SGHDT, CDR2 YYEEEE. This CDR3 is CASSPGTGGEQYF. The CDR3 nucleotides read TGTGCCAGCAGCCCGGGGACAGGGGGCGAGCAGTACTTC.

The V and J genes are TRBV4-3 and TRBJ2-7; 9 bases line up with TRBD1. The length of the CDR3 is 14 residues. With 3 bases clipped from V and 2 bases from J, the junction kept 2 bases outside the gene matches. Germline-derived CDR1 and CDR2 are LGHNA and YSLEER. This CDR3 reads CASSQWTGAYEQYF. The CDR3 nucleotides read TGCGCCAGCAGCCAGTGGACAGGGGCCTACGAGCAGTACTTC.

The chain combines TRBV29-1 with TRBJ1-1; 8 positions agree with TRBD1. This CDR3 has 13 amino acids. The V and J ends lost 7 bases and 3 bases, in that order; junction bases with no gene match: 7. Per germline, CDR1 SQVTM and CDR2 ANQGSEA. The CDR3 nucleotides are TGCAGCGCTGGACAGGGATGGGACACTGAAGCTTTCTTT. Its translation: CSAGQGWDTEAFF.

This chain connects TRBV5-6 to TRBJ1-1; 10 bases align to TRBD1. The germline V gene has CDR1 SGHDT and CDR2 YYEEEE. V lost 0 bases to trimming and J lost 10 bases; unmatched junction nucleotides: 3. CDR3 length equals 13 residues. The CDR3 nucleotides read TGTGCCAGCAGCTTGGCGGGGGACAGGGGAGCTTTCTTT. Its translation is CASSLAGDRGAFF.

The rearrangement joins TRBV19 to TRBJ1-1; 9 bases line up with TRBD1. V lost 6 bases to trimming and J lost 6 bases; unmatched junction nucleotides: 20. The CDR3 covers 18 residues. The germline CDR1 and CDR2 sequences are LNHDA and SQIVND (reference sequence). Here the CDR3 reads CASRFNGNYRGRIAEAFF. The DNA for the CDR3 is TGTGCCAGTAGGTTCAACGGGAACTACAGGGGGCGGATAGCTGAAGCTTTCTTT.

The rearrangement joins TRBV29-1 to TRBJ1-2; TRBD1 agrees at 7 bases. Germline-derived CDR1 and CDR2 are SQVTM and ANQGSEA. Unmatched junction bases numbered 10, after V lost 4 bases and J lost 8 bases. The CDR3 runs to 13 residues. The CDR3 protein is CSVGPGQKAGYTF. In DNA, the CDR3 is TGCAGCGTTGGACCGGGACAGAAGGCGGGCTACACCTTC.

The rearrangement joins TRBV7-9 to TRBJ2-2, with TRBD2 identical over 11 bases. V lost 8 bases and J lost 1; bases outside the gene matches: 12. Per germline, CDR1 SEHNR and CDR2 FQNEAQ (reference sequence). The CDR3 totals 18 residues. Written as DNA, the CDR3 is TGTGCCAGCCCGTCGGGACTAGCGGTCCGGGGGAACACCGGGGAGCTGTTTTTT. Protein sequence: CASPSGLAVRGNTGELFF.

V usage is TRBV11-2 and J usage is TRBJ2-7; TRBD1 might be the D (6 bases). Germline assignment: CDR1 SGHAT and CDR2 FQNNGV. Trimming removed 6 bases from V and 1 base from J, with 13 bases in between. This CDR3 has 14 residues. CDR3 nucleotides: TGTGCCAGCAGATTACAGGGCTTTTCCTACGAGCAGTACTTC. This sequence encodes CASRLQGFSYEQYF.

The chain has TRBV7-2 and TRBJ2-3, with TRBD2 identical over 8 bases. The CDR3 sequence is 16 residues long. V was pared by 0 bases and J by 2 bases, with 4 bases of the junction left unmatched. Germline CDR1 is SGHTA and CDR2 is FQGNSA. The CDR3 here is CASSLAAGDVTDTQYF. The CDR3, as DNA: TGTGCCAGCAGCTTAGCAGCGGGGGACGTCACAGATACGCAGTATTTT.

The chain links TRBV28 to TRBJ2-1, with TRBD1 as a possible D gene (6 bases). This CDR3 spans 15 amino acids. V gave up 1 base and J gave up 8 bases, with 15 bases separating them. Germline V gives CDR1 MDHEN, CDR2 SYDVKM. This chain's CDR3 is CASSLLQGSWDEQFF. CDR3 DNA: TGTGCCAGCAGTTTATTACAGGGCTCGTGGGATGAGCAGTTCTTC.

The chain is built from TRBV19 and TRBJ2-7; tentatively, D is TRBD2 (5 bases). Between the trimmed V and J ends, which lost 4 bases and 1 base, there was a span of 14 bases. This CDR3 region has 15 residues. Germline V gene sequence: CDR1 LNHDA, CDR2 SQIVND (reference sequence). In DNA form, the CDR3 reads TGTGCCAGTAGTAGAACCGAGGGCAGGTCCTACGAGCAGTACTTC. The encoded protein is CASSRTEGRSYEQYF.